One sample yielded the 23 T cell receptor beta chains listed below, sequenced in a study of T cells in Graves' hyperthyroidism and ophthalmopathy. Amplification of TCR beta CDR3 regions used RNA as the template. HTBI primers drove first-round RT-PCR of the TCR CDR3. TCRdb processed the multiplex PCR reads anew with MiXCR; each CDR3 protein has one entry. The sample holds roughly 700,000 distinct CDR3 sequences; around 13% are singletons and the top ten take 9.5% to 13%. The sequencing sample was made of blood. The receptors stem from a woman between 18 and 30 years old with Graves' hyperthyroidism.

This clonotype was detected many times. The chain links TRBV5-1 to TRBJ2-3, with D tentatively TRBD2 (6 bases). Trimming removed 0 bases from V and 4 bases from J, with 15 bases in between. In germline, CDR1 is SGHRS, CDR2 YFSETQ. This CDR3 is built from 16 residues. This CDR3 reads CASSLVEPRRADTQYF. CDR3 in DNA: TGCGCCAGCAGCTTGGTTGAGCCCAGGAGGGCAGATACGCAGTATTTT.

The chain recombines TRBV20-1 with TRBJ2-3, with D unclear. V was trimmed by 5 bases and J by 0 bases, leaving 6 bases between them. This CDR3 comprises 12 residues. Germline values: CDR1 DFQATT, CDR2 SNEGSKA (reference sequence). CDR3 amino acids: CSAPLSTDTQYF. The CDR3 DNA sequence: TGCAGTGCTCCTCTCAGCACAGATACGCAGTATTTT.

This clonotype showed up just a few times. This chain uses TRBV10-3 with TRBJ2-1; the D gene could be TRBD1 or TRBD2 (9 bases each). Germline CDR1 and CDR2: ENHRY and SYGVKD. The V and J ends lost 3 bases and 6 bases respectively, with 18 bases between them. The CDR3 covers 16 residues. CDR3 loop: CAISDGLAGQGNEQFF. DNA for the CDR3: TGTGCCATCAGTGATGGGCTAGCGGGACAGGGCAATGAGCAGTTCTTC.

The chain uses TRBV11-2 and TRBJ2-3; 7 bases fit TRBD1. Looked up from germline, CDR1 is SGHAT and CDR2 is FQNNGV. The CDR3 is 16 residues long. Unmatched junction bases numbered 12, after V lost 5 bases and J lost 4 bases. DNA for the CDR3: TGTGCCAGCAGCGTAACAGGGGCCTCTCGGCCAGATACGCAGTATTTT. This encodes CASSVTGASRPDTQYF.

A few counts support this clonotype. This chain links TRBV12-3 or TRBV12-4 with TRBJ2-2; D unresolved. CDR3 length: 15 residues. The germline V and J ends were trimmed by 3 bases and 4 bases, with 12 bases remaining between them. The CDR3 is CASSLRTASTGELFF. CDR3 sequence (DNA): TGTGCCAGCAGTTTGAGGACCGCCTCCACCGGGGAGCTGTTTTTT.

Ten or more counts support this clonotype. CDR3 sequence (DNA): TGTGCCAGCAGTCCGGACCCGACAGGGAGCCCTGAGGGCTACACCTTC. Protein: CASSPDPTGSPEGYTF. J is TRBJ1-2 and V is TRBV3-1; 7 nucleotides agree with TRBD1. Losses at the gene ends were 6 bases for V and 8 bases for J; bases not matched to a gene: 18. Germline CDR1 LGHDT, CDR2 YNNKEL (reference sequence). The CDR3 extends over 16 amino acids.

This clonotype was recorded at least ten times. The chain recombines TRBV20-1 with TRBJ2-1; TRBD2 aligns across 10 bases. Trimming took 0 bases from V and 8 from J; bases not matched to a gene: 16. CDR3 length: 18 amino acids. CDR1 and CDR2 (germline): DFQATT, SNEGSKA (reference sequence). The CDR3, as DNA: TGCAGTGCTAGAGAGGGGGTCCTTTCTAGCGGGAGCGTCGATGAGCAGTTCTTC. It specifies CSAREGVLSSGSVDEQFF.

The J gene is TRBJ2-5, the V gene TRBV6-2 or TRBV6-3; no clear D gene. The V gene lost 2 bases and the J gene lost 3 bases, with 4 bases spanning the gap. CDR3 size: 12 residues. CDR1 MNHEY and CDR2 SVGEGT come from the germline V gene. The CDR3 DNA reads TGTGCCAGCAGTTACACCGAAGAGACCCAGTACTTC. It yields the protein CASSYTEETQYF.

Worth noting for this clonotype: This sequence may be a read error, since a much larger clone differs from it by one base. The genes are TRBV20-1 and TRBJ1-1; 7 bases are a match to TRBD1. Germline lookup yields CDR1 DFQATT and CDR2 SNEGSKA (reference sequence). After removal of 6 bases from V and 1 base from J, the junction contained 8 bases not matched to a gene. There are 14 residues in the CDR3. As DNA, the CDR3 is TGCAGTGCCAAGAGGGACAGTAGGAACACTGAAGCTTTCTTT. Protein product: CSAKRDSRNTEAFF.

Ten or more counts support this clonotype. This chain connects TRBV7-2 to TRBJ2-2; no reliable D call. V lost 1 base, J lost 4 bases, and 13 bases lay in between. The CDR3 runs 16 residues. Germline V gives CDR1 SGHTA, CDR2 FQGNSA. The CDR3 spells CASSLDGPWGTGELFF. The CDR3 nucleotides read TGTGCCAGCAGCTTAGACGGGCCCTGGGGCACCGGGGAGCTGTTTTTT.

The chain couples TRBV10-3 to TRBJ2-3; TRBD2 matches at 7 bases. The length of the CDR3 is 15 residues. The V gene end was trimmed by 3 bases and the J gene end by 1 base; junction bases not matched to a gene: 4. In germline, CDR1 is ENHRY, CDR2 SYGVKD. CDR3 nucleotide sequence: TGTGCCATCAGTGATTTTAGCGGGCGCACAGATACGCAGTATTTT. It is translated as CAISDFSGRTDTQYF.

With regard to this clonotype: A much larger clone differs from this one at a single base, so this may be a read error. The CDR3 reads CASSPNAGQGESYEQFF. CDR3 coding DNA: TGTGCCAGCAGCCCAAACGCCGGACAGGGGGAATCCTACGAGCAGTTCTTC. V is TRBV7-9 and J is TRBJ2-1, with TRBD1 identical over 10 bases. The CDR3 extends over 17 amino acids. CDR1 and CDR2 from the germline V gene are SEHNR and FQNEAQ (reference sequence). V was pared by 5 bases and J by 10 bases, with 17 bases of the junction left unmatched.

The chain recombines TRBV6-1 with TRBJ1-4, with 10 bases aligning to TRBD1. Germline loops: CDR1 MNHNS, CDR2 SASEGT. The CDR3 is 14 amino acids. J was trimmed by 7 bases and V by 6 bases; bases with no gene match: 5. The CDR3 DNA is TGTGCCAGCAGGGACGGGACAGGGGTTGAAAAACTGTTTTTT. Translating gives CASRDGTGVEKLFF.

This clonotype came up a few times. V is TRBV9 and J is TRBJ2-1, with D unresolved. Trimming took off 0 bases at V and 8 bases at J, with 12 bases between the two ends. The CDR3 is made up of 14 amino acids. CDR1 and CDR2 from the germline V gene are SGDLS and YYNGEE. Here the CDR3 DNA reads TGTGCCAGCAGCGTAGATGTTCAAGTAGATGAGCAGTTCTTC. It yields the protein CASSVDVQVDEQFF.

This clonotype was counted at least ten times. This chain joins TRBV7-6 and TRBJ2-5; D not certain. Per the germline V gene, CDR1 is SGHVS and CDR2 is FNYEAQ. CDR3 length: 15 residues. V was trimmed by 3 bases and J by 5 bases, leaving 16 bases between them. The CDR3 sequence is CASSFAERQGETQYF. In DNA, the CDR3 is TGTGCCAGCAGCTTTGCGGAGAGGCAAGGGGAGACCCAGTACTTC.

This chain connects TRBV15 to TRBJ2-3; D not certain. V gave up 3 bases and J gave up 0 bases, with 10 bases separating them. CDR1 is LNHNV and CDR2 is YYDKDF in the germline V gene (reference sequence). The CDR3 has 15 residues. The CDR3 DNA follows: TGTGCCACCAGCAGTCGCAGGCACAGCACAGATACGCAGTATTTT. This translates into CATSSRRHSTDTQYF.

The chain joins TRBV28 to TRBJ1-6; D call uncertain. The germline V gene encodes CDR1 MDHEN and CDR2 SYDVKM. The CDR3 length is 13 residues. V was shortened by 2 bases and J by 9 bases, with 8 bases between the two germline ends. The DNA of the CDR3 is TGTGCCAGCAGTTTAGGACCGCCTTCACCCCTCCACTTT. It is translated as CASSLGPPSPLHF.

This clonotype was detected ten times or more. The V call is TRBV11-3, the J call TRBJ2-5, with D perhaps matching TRBD2 (8 bases). Between the trimmed V and J ends, which lost 4 bases and 4 bases, there was a span of 37 bases. Germline V gives CDR1 SGHNT, CDR2 YENEEA. The CDR3 loop spans 22 amino acids. CDR3 amino acids: CASSSPIRTGPSGGRSLETQYF. The CDR3 DNA is TGTGCCAGCAGCTCCCCAATAAGGACAGGCCCGTCGGGCGGGAGGAGCCTAGAGACCCAGTACTTC. Looking up the rest from reference TRBV11-3 and TRBJ2-5 gives the full variable domain: EAGVVQSPRYKIIEKKQPVAFWCNPISGHNTLYWYLQNLGQGPELLIRYENEEAVDDSQLPKDRFSAERLKGVDSTLKIQPAELGDSAVYLCASSSPIRTGPSGGRSLETQYFGPGTRLLVL.

The chain combines TRBV6-5 with TRBJ2-2; D may correspond to TRBD1 or TRBD2 (6 bases each). The V gene lost 6 bases and the J gene lost 6 bases, with 23 bases spanning the gap. Germline V lookup: CDR1 MNHEY, CDR2 SVGAGI. This CDR3 spans 17 amino acids. The CDR3 reads CASSYIPLQGGAGELFF. CDR3 in DNA: TGTGCCAGCAGCTACATACCTCTACAGGGAGGCGCCGGGGAGCTGTTTTTT.

This clonotype has a handful of counts. The chain uses TRBV14 and TRBJ2-5; D is perhaps TRBD1 (6 bases). Deletions cut 4 bases from V and 5 bases from J, with 14 bases between. Per germline, CDR1 SGHDN and CDR2 FVKESK. The CDR3 loop spans 14 amino acids. The CDR3 bases are TGTGCCAGCAGCCTCTCCAGGGGAATGGAGACCCAGTACTTC. Translating gives CASSLSRGMETQYF.

Ten or more counts support this clonotype. The chain combines TRBV28 with TRBJ2-2, with 7 bases that match TRBD2. V gave up 4 bases and J gave up 0 bases; unmatched junction bases: 11. Germline CDR1 and CDR2: MDHEN and SYDVKM. The CDR3 sequence is 18 residues long. The chain's CDR3 is CASSSFGGRGTNTGELFF. The CDR3 DNA reads TGTGCCAGCAGTTCCTTTGGCGGGAGAGGTACGAACACCGGGGAGCTGTTTTTT.

The sample holds many counts of this clonotype. The rearrangement links TRBV20-1 to TRBJ1-6; D gene ambiguous. The CDR3 covers 13 residues. Germline V gene sequence: CDR1 DFQATT, CDR2 SNEGSKA (reference sequence). Trimming stripped 3 bases from V and 6 bases from J, with 9 bases between. The DNA of the CDR3 is TGCAGTGCTAGTGAGAGGCTTAATTCACCCCTCCACTTT. Its protein is CSASERLNSPLHF.

This clonotype was observed a handful of times. The chain employs TRBV19 and TRBJ2-4, with TRBD1 matching 7 bases. Germline CDR1 is LNHDA and CDR2 is SQIVND (reference sequence). The CDR3 loop spans 12 amino acids. With V trimmed by 5 bases and J by 16 bases, 11 bases remained unmatched. DNA for the CDR3: TGTGCCAGTAGTTCCAGGGGACAGAATCACTACTTC. This sequence encodes CASSSRGQNHYF.